Listed below are T cell receptor beta chains from one sample, sequenced in a study of blood T cell repertoires in COVID-19. Profiling relied on immunoSEQ multiplex PCR, and the TCRdb table lists in-frame clones only, not all of them. The data show roughly 250,000 clones, 83% seen once. Sequencing was performed on peripheral blood. The source of these receptors is a woman aged 50 to 65 with acute or convalescent COVID-19. Both conserved end residues are part of each CDR3. Fields, in order: clone size, D gene, V gene, J gene, CDR3 DNA, CDR3 protein. D genes are given only for firm matches. Size is omitted from some rows. Given values are once, few, many or a class for expanded clones.

-,TRBD2,TRBV27,TRBJ2-1,TGTGCCAGCCGAAGCGAACTAGCGGGGGGGCGGGGTGAGCAGTTCTTC,CASRSELAGGRGEQFF
-,-,TRBV3-1/TRBV3-2,TRBJ1-1,TGTGCCAGCAGCCAGCGGAGCGGGAACACTGAAGCTTTCTTT,CASSQRSGNTEAFF
-,TRBD1,TRBV7-2,TRBJ2-7,TGTGCCAGCAGCTTTGGACAGGGGGGCCCCTACGAGCAGTACTTC,CASSFGQGGPYEQYF
-,-,TRBV5-1,TRBJ1-2,TGCGCCAGCAGCTTGACGGGGGACTCTAACTATGGCTACACCTTC,CASSLTGDSNYGYTF
few,TRBD1,TRBV10-3,TRBJ1-1,TGTGCCATCAGGACCGGGACAGAGAACACTGAAGCTTTCTTT,CAIRTGTENTEAFF
-,TRBD2,TRBV2,TRBJ2-2,TGTGCCAGCATGGCCGCCGGGACTAGCGACACCGGGGAGCTGTTTTTT,CASMAAGTSDTGELFF
-,TRBD1,TRBV29-1,TRBJ1-2,TGCAGCGCTGAGCGGACAGGGTTGGGCTACACCTTC,CSAERTGLGYTF
-,TRBD2,TRBV30,TRBJ2-1,TGTGCCTGGAACCTCGCGGGAGGCCCCTCCGGGCAGTTCTTC,CAWNLAGGPSGQFF
-,TRBD1,TRBV28,TRBJ1-2,TGTGCCAGCAGTGCACCGACAGGGGTTGGCTACACCTTC,CASSAPTGVGYTF
-,TRBD2,TRBV27,TRBJ2-1,TGTGCCAGCAGTGACGGGACTAGCGGGTTGCACAATGAGCAGTTCTTC,CASSDGTSGLHNEQFF
-,-,TRBV3-1/TRBV3-2,TRBJ1-3,TGTGCCAGCAGCCTTCCCGCGGGGAGTAACTCTGGAAACACCATATATTTT,CASSLPAGSNSGNTIYF
-,-,TRBV4-3,TRBJ1-2,TGCGCCAGCAGCCGGGGAGTTAACTATGGCTACACCTTC,CASSRGVNYGYTF
-,-,TRBV29-1,TRBJ1-2,TGCAGCGTTCGCCGGGACACCTCTGGCTACACCTTC,CSVRRDTSGYTF
-,TRBD1,TRBV10-1,TRBJ2-3,TGCGCCAGCGTCCGGGACAGAAGCACAGATACGCAGTATTTT,CASVRDRSTDTQYF